The present T cell receptor beta chain was sequenced within a study of CD8 T cells in ankylosing spondylitis. The germline gives CDR1 SGHTA, CDR2 FQGNSA. V lost 2 bases and J 0 bases, leaving 9 bases between the germline ends. The length of the CDR3 is 15 residues. For TCR beta, libraries came from quantitative 5'-RACE with molecular barcodes. TCRdb reprocessed the 5' RACE reads with MiXCR, giving one entry per CDR3 protein. This sample has 750,000 to 850,000 distinct CDR3 sequences, with around 11% found just once. Note on this clonotype: Its cognate antigen is unknown.

General study findings and limits: Those disease-linked clones were CD8+; they were also relatively rare in peripheral blood. Seemingly distinctive of ankylosing spondylitis blood was a TCR beta motif formed by eight highly homologous variants. Significant enrichment of disease-linked clones was reportedly seen in matched ankylosing spondylitis synovial fluid. There were earlier reports of some motif variants in reactive arthritis synovial fluid and blood.

Input material: blood, either unsorted or a sorted T cell fraction (not recorded which). This TCR was sampled from a male donor with ankylosing spondylitis. This sequence joins TRBV7-2 and TRBJ2-3, with D unresolved. The CDR3 DNA reads TGTGCCAGCAGCTTACGGAGTATTAGCACAGATACGCAGTATTTT. This codes for CASSLRSISTDTQYF.